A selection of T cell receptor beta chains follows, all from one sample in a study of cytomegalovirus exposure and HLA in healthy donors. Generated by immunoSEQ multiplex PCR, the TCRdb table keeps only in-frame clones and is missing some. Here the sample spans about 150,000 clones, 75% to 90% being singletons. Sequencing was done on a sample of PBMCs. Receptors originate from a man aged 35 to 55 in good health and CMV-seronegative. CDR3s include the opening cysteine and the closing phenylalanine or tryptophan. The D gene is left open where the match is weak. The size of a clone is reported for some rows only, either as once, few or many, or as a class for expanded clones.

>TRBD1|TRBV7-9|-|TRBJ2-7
TGTGCCAGCAGCTTAGAGACAGGGTCCCATTTAGGAGGGCAGTACTTC
CASSLETGSHLGGQYF
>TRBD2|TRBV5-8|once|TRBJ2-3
TGTGCCAGCAGCCGGGGGATAGCGGGAGGGGATACGCAGTATTTT
CASSRGIAGGDTQYF
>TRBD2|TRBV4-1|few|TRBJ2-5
TGCGCCAGCAGCCAAGTCGGACTAGCGGGAGTAGAGACCCAGTACTTC
CASSQVGLAGVETQYF
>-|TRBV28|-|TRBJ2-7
TGTGCCAGCAGTTTGTCTCCCAGGGATCCTTCCTACGAGCAGTACTTC
CASSLSPRDPSYEQYF
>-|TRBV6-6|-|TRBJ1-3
TGTGCCAGCAGTTACTCCGAGCTCTGGGGAAACACCATATATTTT
CASSYSELWGNTIYF
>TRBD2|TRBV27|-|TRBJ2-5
TGTGCCAGCAGTTTATCTGGTCTAGCGGGAGGAGAGCAGTACTTC
CASSLSGLAGGEQYF
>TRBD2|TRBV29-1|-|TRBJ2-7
TGCAGCGTTGAAGATCGGCGGGGGAGGAGAAACGAGCAGTACTTC
CSVEDRRGRRNEQYF
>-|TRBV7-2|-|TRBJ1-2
TGTGCCAGCAGCCCGGGGGGAGCAGGGACTTCCTCCTATGGCTACACCTTC
CASSPGGAGTSSYGYTF
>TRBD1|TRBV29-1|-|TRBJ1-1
TGCAGCGTCGCGGGACAGGTTAATCTGGACGTCACTGAAGCTTTCTTT
CSVAGQVNLDVTEAFF
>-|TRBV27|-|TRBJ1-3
TGTGCCAGCAGTTTATCAGGGCAGGGAAGCTTGAAAGGAAACACCATATATTTT
CASSLSGQGSLKGNTIYF
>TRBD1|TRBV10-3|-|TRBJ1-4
TGTGCCATCAGTGACAGGGGGAAGGGTAATGAAAAACTGTTTTTT
CAISDRGKGNEKLFF
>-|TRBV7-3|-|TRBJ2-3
TGTGCCAGCAGCACGACACAGGCGACCACAGATACGCAGTATTTT
CASSTTQATTDTQYF
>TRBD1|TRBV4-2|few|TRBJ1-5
TGTGCCAGCAGCCAAGGGGTCCTATCCGGGGGACAGAGGGTAGTAAGCAATCAGCCCCAGCATTTT
CASSQGVLSGGQRVVSNQPQHF
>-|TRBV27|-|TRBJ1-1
TGTGCCAGCAGTTTGGATTACGGGAGTACTGAAGCTTTCTTT
CASSLDYGSTEAFF
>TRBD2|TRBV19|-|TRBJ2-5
TGTGCCAGTAGTATCCGGACTAGCGGGCTCCGCCAAGAGACCCAGTACTTC
CASSIRTSGLRQETQYF
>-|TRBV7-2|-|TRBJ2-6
TGTGCCAGCAGCTTAGTAGGGACACTTTCCTCTGGGGCCAACGTCCTGACTTTC
CASSLVGTLSSGANVLTF
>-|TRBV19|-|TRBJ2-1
TGTGCCAGTAGTGATTATGGACAGATTTCATACAATGAGCAGTTCTTC
CASSDYGQISYNEQFF
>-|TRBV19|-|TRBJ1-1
TGTGCCAGTAGTACCACAGGGAATGTGGCTGAAGCTTTCTTT
CASSTTGNVAEAFF
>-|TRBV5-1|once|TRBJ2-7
TGCGCCAGCAGCCCCTACCGAGGCACTTCCTACGAGCAGTACTTC
CASSPYRGTSYEQYF
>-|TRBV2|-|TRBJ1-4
TGTGCCAGCAGTGTTAATGTTAATGAAAAACTGTTTTTT
CASSVNVNEKLFF
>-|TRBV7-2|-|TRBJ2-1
TGTGCCAGCAGCTTAGCTAGGGGTCTGCGTTCTGAGCAGTTCTTC
CASSLARGLRSEQFF
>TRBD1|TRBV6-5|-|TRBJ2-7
TGTGCCAGCAAAGACAGGGAGATTGCCTACGAGCAGTACTTC
CASKDREIAYEQYF
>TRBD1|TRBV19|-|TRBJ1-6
TGTGCCAGTAGTACAGGGGGCCCTAATTCACCCCTCCACTTT
CASSTGGPNSPLHF
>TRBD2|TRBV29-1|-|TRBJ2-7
TGCAGCGTTGAAGATCTACGGGGGGTCGAGCAGTACTTC
CSVEDLRGVEQYF
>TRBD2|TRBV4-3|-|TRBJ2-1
TGCGCCAGCAGCCAGAATGGGCGACAGCGGGGGGGTGGTGAGCAGTTCTTC
CASSQNGRQRGGGEQFF
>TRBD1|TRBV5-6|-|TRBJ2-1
TGTGCCAGCAGCTTTGGGACAGGGAGGCTCAATGAGCAGTTCTTC
CASSFGTGRLNEQFF
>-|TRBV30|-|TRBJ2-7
TGTGCCTGGACTGGGGGCAGGGGTGACGAGCAGTACTTC
CAWTGGRGDEQYF
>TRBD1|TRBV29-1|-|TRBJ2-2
TGCAGCGTTCCGACAGGGGGATCGGTCGGGGAGCTGTTTTTT
CSVPTGGSVGELFF
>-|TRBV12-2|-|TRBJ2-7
TGTGCAAGTCGCCACGGGGGAGTAGCGGGTGCGTACGAGCAGTACTTC
CASRHGGVAGAYEQYF
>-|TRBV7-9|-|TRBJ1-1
TGTGCCAGCAGCTTAGTTCAGAACACTGAAGCTTTCTTT
CASSLVQNTEAFF
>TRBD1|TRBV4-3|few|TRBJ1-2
TGCGCCAGCAGCCATAATGACAGGGTCTATGGCTACACCTTC
CASSHNDRVYGYTF
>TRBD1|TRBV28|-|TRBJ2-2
TGTGCCAGCAAGACAGGGGATGCCGGGGAGCTGTTTTTT
CASKTGDAGELFF
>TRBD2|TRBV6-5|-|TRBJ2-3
TGTGCCAGCAGTTACTCGACTAGCGGCGGGCAGTATTTT
CASSYSTSGGQYF
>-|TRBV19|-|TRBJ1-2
TGTGCCAGTAGTATGGCCTACGACACAACGAGCTATGGCTACACCTTC
CASSMAYDTTSYGYTF
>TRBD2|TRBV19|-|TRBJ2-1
TGTGCCAGTAGTATAGTGTTAGCGGGAATGAGAAATGAGCAGTTCTTC
CASSIVLAGMRNEQFF
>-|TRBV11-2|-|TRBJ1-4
TGTGCCAGCAGCCTACAGGCAACTAATGAAAAACTGTTTTTT
CASSLQATNEKLFF
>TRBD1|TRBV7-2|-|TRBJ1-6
TGTGCCAGCAGCGTCGGGACAGGGGTTAATTCACCCCTCCACTTT
CASSVGTGVNSPLHF
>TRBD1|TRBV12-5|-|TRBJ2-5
TGTGCTAGTGGTCCGGGGACAGGGATGGAGACCCAGTACTTC
CASGPGTGMETQYF
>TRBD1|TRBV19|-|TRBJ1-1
TGTGCCAGTAGTATACGACAGGGGAATGAAGCTTTCTTT
CASSIRQGNEAFF
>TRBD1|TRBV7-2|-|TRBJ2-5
TGTGCCAGCAGCTTAGTGGCGTCAGGCAGGGGGAAAGAGACCCAGTACTTC
CASSLVASGRGKETQYF
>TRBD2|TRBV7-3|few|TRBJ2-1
TGTGCCAGCAGCGACGGCGGGGGCTCCTACAATGAGCAGTTCTTC
CASSDGGGSYNEQFF
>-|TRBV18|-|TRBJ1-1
TGTGCCAGCTCACTCGGACAGCTGAACACTGAAGCTTTCTTT
CASSLGQLNTEAFF
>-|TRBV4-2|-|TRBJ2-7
TGTGCCAGCAGCCAACCCGGGAGAAGCTCGCAGTACTTC
CASSQPGRSSQYF
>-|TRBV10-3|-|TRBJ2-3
TGTGCCATCAGTGAGTCGGCTTCCACAGATACGCAGTATTTT
CAISESASTDTQYF
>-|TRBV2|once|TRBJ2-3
TGTGCCAGCAGCCGGGACTCATTAGGTGATGCAGATACGCAGTATTTT
CASSRDSLGDADTQYF
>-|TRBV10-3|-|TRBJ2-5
TGTGCCATCAGTGAGTCGTTAGTGAAGGAGACCCAGTACTTC
CAISESLVKETQYF
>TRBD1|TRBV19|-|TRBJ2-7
TGTGCCAGTAGTATTCGAGGACAGGGCTCCTACGAGCAGTACTTC
CASSIRGQGSYEQYF
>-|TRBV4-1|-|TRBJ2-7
TGCGCCAGCACCACAATGACAGGAGCCTACGAGCAGTACTTC
CASTTMTGAYEQYF
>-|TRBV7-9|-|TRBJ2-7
TGTGCCAGCAGCTTACCAGGGGCTGGCGAGCAGTACTTC
CASSLPGAGEQYF
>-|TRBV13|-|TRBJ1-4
TGTGCCAGCAGCTCTATGACACGAGATAATGAAAAACTGTTTTTT
CASSSMTRDNEKLFF
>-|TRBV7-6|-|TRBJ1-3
TGTGCCAGCAGCCCCCGGGACTCTAACTCTGGAAACACCATATATTTT
CASSPRDSNSGNTIYF
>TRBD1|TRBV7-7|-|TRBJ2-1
TGTGCTAGCAGCGCCGGACAGGGAAGCAGCAATGAGCAGTTCTTC
CASSAGQGSSNEQFF